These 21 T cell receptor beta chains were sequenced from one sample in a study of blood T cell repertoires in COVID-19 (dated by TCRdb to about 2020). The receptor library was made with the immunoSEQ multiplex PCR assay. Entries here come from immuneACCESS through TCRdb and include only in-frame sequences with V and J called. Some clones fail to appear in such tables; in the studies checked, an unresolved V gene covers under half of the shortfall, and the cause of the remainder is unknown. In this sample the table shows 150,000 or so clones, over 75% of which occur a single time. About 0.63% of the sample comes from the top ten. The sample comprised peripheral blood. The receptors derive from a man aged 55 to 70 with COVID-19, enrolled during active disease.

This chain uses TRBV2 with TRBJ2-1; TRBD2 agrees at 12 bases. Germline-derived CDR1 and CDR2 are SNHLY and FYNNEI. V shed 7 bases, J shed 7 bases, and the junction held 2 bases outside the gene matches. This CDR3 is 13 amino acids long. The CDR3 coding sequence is TGTGCCAGCACTAGCGGGGGGGTAAATGAGCAGTTCTTC. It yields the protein CASTSGGVNEQFF. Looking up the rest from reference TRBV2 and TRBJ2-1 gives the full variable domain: EPEVTQTPSHQVTQMGQEVILRCVPISNHLYFYWYRQILGQKVEFLVSFYNNEISEKSEIFDDQFSVERPDGSNFTLKIRSTKLEDSAMYFCASTSGGVNEQFFGPGTRLTVL.

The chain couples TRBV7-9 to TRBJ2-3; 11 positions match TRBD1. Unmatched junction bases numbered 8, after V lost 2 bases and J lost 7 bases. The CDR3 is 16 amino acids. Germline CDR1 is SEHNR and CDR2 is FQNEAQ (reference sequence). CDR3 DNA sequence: TGTGCCAGCAGCTTACTTTGGACAGGGGGCGCGAATACGCAGTATTTT. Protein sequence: CASSLLWTGGANTQYF.

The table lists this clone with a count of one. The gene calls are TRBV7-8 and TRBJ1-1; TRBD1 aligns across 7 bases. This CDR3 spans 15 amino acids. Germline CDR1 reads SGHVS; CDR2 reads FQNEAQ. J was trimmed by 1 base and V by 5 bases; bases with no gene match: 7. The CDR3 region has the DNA TGTGCCAGCAGCCCTCAACAGGGGACGAACACTGAAGCTTTCTTT. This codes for CASSPQQGTNTEAFF. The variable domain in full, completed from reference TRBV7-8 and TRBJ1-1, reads GAGVSQSPRYKVAKRGQDVALRCDPISGHVSLFWYQQALGQGPEFLTYFQNEAQLDKSGLPSDRFFAERPEGSVSTLKIQRTQQEDSAVYLCASSPQQGTNTEAFFGQGTRLTVV.

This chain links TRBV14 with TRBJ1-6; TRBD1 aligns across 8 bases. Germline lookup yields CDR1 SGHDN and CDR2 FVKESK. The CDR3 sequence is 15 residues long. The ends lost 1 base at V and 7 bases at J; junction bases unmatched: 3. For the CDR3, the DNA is TGTGCCAGCAGCCAAGTGACAGGGGTGAATTCACCCCTCCACTTT. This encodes CASSQVTGVNSPLHF. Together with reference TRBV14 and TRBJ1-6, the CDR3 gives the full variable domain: EAGVTQFPSHSVIEKGQTVTLRCDPISGHDNLYWYRRVMGKEIKFLLHFVKESKQDESGMPNNRFLAERTGGTYSTLKVQPAELEDSGVYFCASSQVTGVNSPLHFGNGTRLTVT.

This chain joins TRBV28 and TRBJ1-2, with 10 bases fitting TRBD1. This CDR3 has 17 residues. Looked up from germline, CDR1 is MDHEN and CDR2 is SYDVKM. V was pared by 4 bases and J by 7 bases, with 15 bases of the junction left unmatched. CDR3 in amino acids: CASSSSTRQGAWGGYTF. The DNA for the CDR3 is TGTGCCAGCAGTTCCTCCACCCGACAGGGGGCGTGGGGTGGCTACACCTTC.

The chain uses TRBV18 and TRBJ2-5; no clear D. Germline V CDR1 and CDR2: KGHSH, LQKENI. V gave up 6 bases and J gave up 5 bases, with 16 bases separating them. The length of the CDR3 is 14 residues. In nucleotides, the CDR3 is TGTGCCAGCTCTCCCCGAGGAGTTCGGGAGACCCAGTACTTC. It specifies CASSPRGVRETQYF.

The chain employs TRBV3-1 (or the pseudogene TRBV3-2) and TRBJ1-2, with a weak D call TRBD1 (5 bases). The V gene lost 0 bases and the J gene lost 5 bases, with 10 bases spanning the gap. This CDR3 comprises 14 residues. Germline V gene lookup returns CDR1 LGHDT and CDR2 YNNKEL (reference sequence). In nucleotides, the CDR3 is TGTGCCAGCAGCCAAGACCTCGGGGGTTATGGCTACACCTTC. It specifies CASSQDLGGYGYTF.

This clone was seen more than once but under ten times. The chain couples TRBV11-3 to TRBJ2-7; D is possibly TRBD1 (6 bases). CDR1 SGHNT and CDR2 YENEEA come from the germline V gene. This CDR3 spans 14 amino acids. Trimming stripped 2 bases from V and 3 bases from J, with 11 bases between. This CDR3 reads CASSLRGSDYEQYF. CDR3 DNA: TGTGCCAGCAGCTTAAGGGGGAGCGACTACGAGCAGTACTTC.

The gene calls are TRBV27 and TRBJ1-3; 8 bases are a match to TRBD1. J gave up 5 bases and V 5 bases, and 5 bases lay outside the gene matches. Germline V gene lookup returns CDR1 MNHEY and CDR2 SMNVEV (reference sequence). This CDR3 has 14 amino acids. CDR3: CASSPRTGRNTIYF. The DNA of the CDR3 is TGTGCCAGCAGTCCGCGGACAGGGCGAAACACCATATATTTT.

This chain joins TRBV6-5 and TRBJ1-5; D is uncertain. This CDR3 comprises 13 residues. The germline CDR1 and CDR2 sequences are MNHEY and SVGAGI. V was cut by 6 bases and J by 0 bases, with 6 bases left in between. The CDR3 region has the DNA TGTGCCAGCAGCCAGTCTAGCAATCAGCCCCAGCATTTT. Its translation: CASSQSSNQPQHF.

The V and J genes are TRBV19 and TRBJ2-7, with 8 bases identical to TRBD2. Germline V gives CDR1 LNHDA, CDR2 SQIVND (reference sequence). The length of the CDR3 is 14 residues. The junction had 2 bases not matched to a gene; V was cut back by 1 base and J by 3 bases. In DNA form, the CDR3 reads TGTGCCAGTAGTATAGCGGGAGGGTACTACGAGCAGTACTTC. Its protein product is CASSIAGGYYEQYF.

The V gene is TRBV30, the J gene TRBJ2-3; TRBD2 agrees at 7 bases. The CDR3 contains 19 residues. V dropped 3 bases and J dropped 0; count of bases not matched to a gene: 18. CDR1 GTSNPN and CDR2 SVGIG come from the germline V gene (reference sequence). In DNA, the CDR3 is TGTGCCTGGAGGCCAATTATAGCGGGCGGAAAAACTAGCACAGATACGCAGTATTTT. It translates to CAWRPIIAGGKTSTDTQYF.

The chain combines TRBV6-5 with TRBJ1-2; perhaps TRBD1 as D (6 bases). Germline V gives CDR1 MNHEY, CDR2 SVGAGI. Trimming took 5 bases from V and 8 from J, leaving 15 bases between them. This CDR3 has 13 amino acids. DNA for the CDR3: TGTGCCAGCAGTCCCTCAGGGGCCAAGGGCTACACCTTC. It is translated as CASSPSGAKGYTF.

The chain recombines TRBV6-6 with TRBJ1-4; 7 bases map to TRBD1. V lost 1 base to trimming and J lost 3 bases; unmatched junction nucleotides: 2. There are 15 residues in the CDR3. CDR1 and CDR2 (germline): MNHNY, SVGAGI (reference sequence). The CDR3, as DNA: TGTGCCAGCAGTTACTTCCAGGGGGCTAATGAAAAACTGTTTTTT. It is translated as CASSYFQGANEKLFF.

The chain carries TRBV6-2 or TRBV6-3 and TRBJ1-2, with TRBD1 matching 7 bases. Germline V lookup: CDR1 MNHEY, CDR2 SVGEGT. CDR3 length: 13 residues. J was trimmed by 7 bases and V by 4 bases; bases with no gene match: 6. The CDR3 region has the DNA TGTGCCAGCAGTTCTCCGACAGGGCCTGGCTACACCTTC. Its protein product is CASSSPTGPGYTF.

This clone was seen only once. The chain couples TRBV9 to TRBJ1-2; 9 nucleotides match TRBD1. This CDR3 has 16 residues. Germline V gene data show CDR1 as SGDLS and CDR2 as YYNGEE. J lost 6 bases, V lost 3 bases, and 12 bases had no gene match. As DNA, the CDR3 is TGTGCCAGCAGCGGAGGACAGGGGTTGGCTTTTGATGGCTACACCTTC. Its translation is CASSGGQGLAFDGYTF.

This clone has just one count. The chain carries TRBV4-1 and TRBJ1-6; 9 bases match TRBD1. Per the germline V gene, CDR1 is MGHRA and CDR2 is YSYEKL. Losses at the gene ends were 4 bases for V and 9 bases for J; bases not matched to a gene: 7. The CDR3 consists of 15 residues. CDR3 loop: CASSPNRDRVSPLHF. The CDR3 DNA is TGCGCCAGCAGCCCTAACCGGGACAGGGTTTCACCCCTCCACTTT.

The CDR3 region has the DNA TGTGCCAGCAGCTTTTCAAGCGGGGGGGCCTCTGGGGCCAACGTCCTGACTTTC. It yields the protein CASSFSSGGASGANVLTF. The chain uses TRBV7-9 and TRBJ2-6; 10 bases fit TRBD2. This CDR3 spans 18 amino acids. Germline V gene sequence: CDR1 SEHNR, CDR2 FQNEAQ (reference sequence). V dropped 3 bases and J dropped 0; count of bases not matched to a gene: 5.

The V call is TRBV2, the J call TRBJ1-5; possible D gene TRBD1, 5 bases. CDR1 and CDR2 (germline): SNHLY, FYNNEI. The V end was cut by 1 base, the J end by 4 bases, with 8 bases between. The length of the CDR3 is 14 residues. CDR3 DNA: TGTGCCAGCAGTGAAGACAGGACAAATCAGCCCCAGCATTTT. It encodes CASSEDRTNQPQHF.

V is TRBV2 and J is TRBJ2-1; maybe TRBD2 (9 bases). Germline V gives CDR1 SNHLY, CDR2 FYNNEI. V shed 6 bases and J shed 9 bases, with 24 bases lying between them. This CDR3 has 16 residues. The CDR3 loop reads CASRPPGGGRAAEQFF. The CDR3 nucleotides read TGTGCCAGCAGGCCCCCAGGGGGCGGGAGGGCCGCTGAGCAGTTCTTC. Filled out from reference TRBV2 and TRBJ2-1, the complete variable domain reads EPEVTQTPSHQVTQMGQEVILRCVPISNHLYFYWYRQILGQKVEFLVSFYNNEISEKSEIFDDQFSVERPDGSNFTLKIRSTKLEDSAMYFCASRPPGGGRAAEQFFGPGTRLTVL.

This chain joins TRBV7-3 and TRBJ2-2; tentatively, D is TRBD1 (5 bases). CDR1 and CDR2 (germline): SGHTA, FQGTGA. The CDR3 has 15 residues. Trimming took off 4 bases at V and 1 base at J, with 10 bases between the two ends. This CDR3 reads CASSSLQVNTGELFF. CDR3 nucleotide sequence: TGTGCCAGCAGCTCACTACAGGTGAACACCGGGGAGCTGTTTTTT. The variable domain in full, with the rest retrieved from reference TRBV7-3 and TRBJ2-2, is GAGVSQTPSNKVTEKGKYVELRCDPISGHTALYWYRQSLGQGPEFLIYFQGTGAADDSGLPNDRFFAVRPEGSVSTLKIQRTERGDSAVYLCASSSLQVNTGELFFGEGSRLTVL.